The 7 T cell receptor beta chains in this list originate from one sample, sequenced in a study of CD8 T cells in Susac syndrome. Random-hexamer reverse transcription was applied to about 0.5 to 1 ug RNA. TCRdb processed the immunoSEQ multiplex PCR reads anew with MiXCR; each CDR3 protein has one entry. This sample yields approximately 100,000 distinct CDR3 sequences, of which roughly 96% are seen a single time; about 0.1% belongs to the top ten. Material for sequencing was CD4+ T cells from PBMCs. These receptor sequences come from a human donor in good health.

V is TRBV7-2 and J is TRBJ2-7; D is unresolved. The CDR3 runs to 13 residues. V was cut by 7 bases and J by 3 bases, with 13 bases left in between. In germline, CDR1 is SGHTA, CDR2 FQGNSA. The CDR3 coding sequence is TGTGCCAGCACCTTGGGCAGAGACTACGAGCAGTACTTC. Translated, it gives CASTLGRDYEQYF.

The V and J genes are TRBV18 and TRBJ1-5; 7 nucleotides line up with TRBD1. The V segment lost 1 base and the J segment 7 bases; nucleotides outside the gene matches: 4. CDR1 is KGHSH, CDR2 LQKENI, per germline. The CDR3 consists of 14 residues. The CDR3 protein is CASSPQAGGQPQHF. The DNA for the CDR3 is TGTGCCAGCTCACCACAGGCAGGGGGACAGCCCCAGCATTTT.

The rearrangement links TRBV7-9 to TRBJ2-4; 7 bases match TRBD2. Germline values: CDR1 SEHNR, CDR2 FQNEAQ (reference sequence). V shed 1 base, J shed 2 bases, and the junction held 8 bases outside the gene matches. CDR3 size: 17 residues. This CDR3 is CASSLVERGGTKNIQYF. The DNA for the CDR3 is TGTGCCAGCAGCTTAGTAGAGCGCGGGGGTACCAAAAACATTCAGTACTTC.

The chain has TRBV7-8 and TRBJ1-1, with a weak D call TRBD1 (5 bases). The CDR3 is made up of 15 amino acids. V lost 6 bases, J lost 3 bases, and 17 bases lay in between. Germline CDR1 and CDR2: SGHVS and FQNEAQ. This CDR3 reads CASRNEEGYYTEAFF. CDR3 nucleotides: TGTGCCAGCAGGAATGAGGAGGGGTATTACACTGAAGCTTTCTTT.

The genes are TRBV12-3 or TRBV12-4 and TRBJ2-3, with a possible D match to TRBD2 (7 bases). The ends were cut back, 6 bases at V and 3 bases at J, with 16 bases in the middle. This CDR3 has 15 amino acids. CDR3 protein: CASSFRGGRTDTQYF. The CDR3 DNA reads TGTGCCAGCAGCTTTAGGGGGGGCCGGACAGATACGCAGTATTTT.

In this sample, this clonotype turned up once. The chain links TRBV12-3 or TRBV12-4 to TRBJ1-1; 12 bases are a match to TRBD1. V shed 5 bases, J shed 6 bases, and the junction held 10 bases outside the gene matches. The CDR3 is 16 amino acids. The CDR3 loop reads CASSPGRGQGASEAFF. In DNA, the CDR3 is TGTGCCAGCAGTCCTGGGCGGGGACAGGGGGCTTCTGAAGCTTTCTTT.

V usage is TRBV5-1 and J usage is TRBJ2-5; TRBD2 matches at 9 bases. Germline V gives CDR1 SGHRS, CDR2 YFSETQ. The V gene end was trimmed by 3 bases and the J gene end by 1 base; junction bases not matched to a gene: 22. This CDR3 region has 21 residues. The CDR3 DNA follows: TGCGCCAGCAGCTCGGGTCCTCGGCGGGAGGGACGACCGGTTCTCCAAGAGACCCAGTACTTC. It specifies CASSSGPRREGRPVLQETQYF.